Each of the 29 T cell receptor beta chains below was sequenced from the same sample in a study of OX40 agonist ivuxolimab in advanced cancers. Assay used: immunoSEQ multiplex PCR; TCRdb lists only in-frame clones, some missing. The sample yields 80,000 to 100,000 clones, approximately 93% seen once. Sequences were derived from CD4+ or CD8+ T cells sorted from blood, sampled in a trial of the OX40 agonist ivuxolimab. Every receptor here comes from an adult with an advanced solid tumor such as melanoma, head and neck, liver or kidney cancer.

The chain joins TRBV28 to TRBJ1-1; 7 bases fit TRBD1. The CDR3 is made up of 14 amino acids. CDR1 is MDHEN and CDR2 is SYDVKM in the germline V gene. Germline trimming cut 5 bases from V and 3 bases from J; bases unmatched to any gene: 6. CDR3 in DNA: TGTGCCAGCAGTCCTAGGGGGCAGGACACTGAAGCTTTCTTT. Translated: CASSPRGQDTEAFF.

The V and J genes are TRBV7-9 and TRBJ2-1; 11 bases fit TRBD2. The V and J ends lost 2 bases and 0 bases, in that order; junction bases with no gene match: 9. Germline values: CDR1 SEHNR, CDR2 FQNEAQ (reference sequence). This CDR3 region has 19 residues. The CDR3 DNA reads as TGTGCCAGCAGCTTAATCCGGCTAGCGGGGGGACGCTCCTACAATGAGCAGTTCTTC. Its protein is CASSLIRLAGGRSYNEQFF.

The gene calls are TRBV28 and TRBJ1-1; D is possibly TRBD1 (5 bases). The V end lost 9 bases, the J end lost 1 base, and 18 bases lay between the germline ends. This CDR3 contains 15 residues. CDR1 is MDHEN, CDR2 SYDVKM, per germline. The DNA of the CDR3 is TGTGCCAGTGGACAAACCTGGGGGTCGAACACTGAAGCTTTCTTT. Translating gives CASGQTWGSNTEAFF.

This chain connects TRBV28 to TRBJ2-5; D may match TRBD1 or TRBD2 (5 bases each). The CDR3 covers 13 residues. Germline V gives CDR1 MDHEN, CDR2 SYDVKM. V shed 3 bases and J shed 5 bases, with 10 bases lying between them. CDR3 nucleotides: TGTGCCAGCAGTTTCTTGGGACGGGAGACCCAGTACTTC. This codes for CASSFLGRETQYF. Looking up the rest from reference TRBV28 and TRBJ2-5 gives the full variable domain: DVKVTQSSRYLVKRTGEKVFLECVQDMDHENMFWYRQDPGLGLRLIYFSYDVKMKEKGDIPEGYSVSREKKERFSLILESASTNQTSMYLCASSFLGRETQYFGPGTRLLVL.

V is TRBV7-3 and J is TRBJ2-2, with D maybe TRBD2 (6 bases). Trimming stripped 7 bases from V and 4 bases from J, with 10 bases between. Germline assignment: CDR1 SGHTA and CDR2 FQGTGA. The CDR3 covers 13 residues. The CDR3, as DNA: TGTGCCAGCAAGGAGGGGCCCACCGGGGAGCTGTTTTTT. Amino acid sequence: CASKEGPTGELFF. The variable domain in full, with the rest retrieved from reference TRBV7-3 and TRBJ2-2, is GAGVSQTPSNKVTEKGKYVELRCDPISGHTALYWYRQSLGQGPEFLIYFQGTGAADDSGLPNDRFFAVRPEGSVSTLKIQRTERGDSAVYLCASKEGPTGELFFGEGSRLTVL.

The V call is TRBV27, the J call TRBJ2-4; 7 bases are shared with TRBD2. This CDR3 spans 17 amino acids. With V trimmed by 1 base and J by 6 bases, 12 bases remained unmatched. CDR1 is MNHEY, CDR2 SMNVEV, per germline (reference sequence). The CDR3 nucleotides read TGTGCCAGCAGTTTATTCGGACTAGGGGCCCCAGGAAACATTCAGTACTTC. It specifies CASSLFGLGAPGNIQYF.

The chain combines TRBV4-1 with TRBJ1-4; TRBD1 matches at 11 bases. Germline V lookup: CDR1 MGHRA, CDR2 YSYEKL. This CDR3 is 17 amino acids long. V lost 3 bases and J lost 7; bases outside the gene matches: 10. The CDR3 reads CASSQPEGDRGGEKLFF. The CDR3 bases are TGCGCCAGCAGCCAGCCCGAGGGGGACAGGGGGGGTGAAAAACTGTTTTTT.

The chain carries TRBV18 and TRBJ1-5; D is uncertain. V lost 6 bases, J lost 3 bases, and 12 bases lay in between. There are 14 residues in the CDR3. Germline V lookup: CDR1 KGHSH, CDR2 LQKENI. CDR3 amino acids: CASSEGFSNQPQHF. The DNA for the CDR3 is TGTGCCAGCTCGGAGGGTTTCTCCAATCAGCCCCAGCATTTT. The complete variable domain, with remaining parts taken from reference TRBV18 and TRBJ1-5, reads NAGVMQNPRHLVRRRGQEARLRCSPMKGHSHVYWYRQLPEEGLKFMVYLQKENIIDESGMPKERFSAEFPKEGPSILRIQQVVRGDSAAYFCASSEGFSNQPQHFGDGTRLSIL.

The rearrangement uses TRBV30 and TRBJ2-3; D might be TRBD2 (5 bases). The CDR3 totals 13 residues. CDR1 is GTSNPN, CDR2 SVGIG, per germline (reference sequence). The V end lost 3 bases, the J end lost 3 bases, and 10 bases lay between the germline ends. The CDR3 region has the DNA TGTGCCTGGAGGCTAGCCTCTACAGATACGCAGTATTTT. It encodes CAWRLASTDTQYF.

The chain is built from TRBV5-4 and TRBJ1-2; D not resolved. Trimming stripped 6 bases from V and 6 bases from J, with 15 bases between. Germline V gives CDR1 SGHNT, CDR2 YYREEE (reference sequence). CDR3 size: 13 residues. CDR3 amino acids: CASKPPGSNGYTF. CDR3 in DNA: TGTGCCAGCAAGCCGCCTGGGAGTAATGGCTACACCTTC.

The CDR3 bases are TGTGCCAGCAGCAGGGACAGGGGGCTAGTCACCGGGGAGCTGTTTTTT. It translates to CASSRDRGLVTGELFF. The chain is built from TRBV7-8 and TRBJ2-2; 12 bases align to TRBD1. CDR1 and CDR2 (germline): SGHVS, FQNEAQ. The CDR3 sequence is 16 residues long. V lost 5 bases to trimming and J lost 4 bases; unmatched junction nucleotides: 5.

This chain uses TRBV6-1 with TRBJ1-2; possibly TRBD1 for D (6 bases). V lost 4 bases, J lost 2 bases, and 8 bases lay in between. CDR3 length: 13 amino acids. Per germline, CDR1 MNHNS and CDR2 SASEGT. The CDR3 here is CASSAGQNYGYTF. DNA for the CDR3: TGTGCCAGCAGTGCCGGACAGAACTATGGCTACACCTTC.

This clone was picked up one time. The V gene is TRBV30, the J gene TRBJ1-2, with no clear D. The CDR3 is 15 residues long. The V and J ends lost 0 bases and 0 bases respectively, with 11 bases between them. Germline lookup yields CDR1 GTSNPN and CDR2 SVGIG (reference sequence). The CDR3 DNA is TGTGCCTGGAGTGTAGGTAGATATGCTAACTATGGCTACACCTTC. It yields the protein CAWSVGRYANYGYTF.

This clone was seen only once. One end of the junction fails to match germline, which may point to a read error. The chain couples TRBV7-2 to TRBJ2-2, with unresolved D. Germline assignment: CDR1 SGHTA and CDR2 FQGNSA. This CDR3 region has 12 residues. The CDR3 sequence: CASSLNNGELFF. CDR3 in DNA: TGTGCCAGCAGCTTAAACAACGGGGAGCTGTTTTTT.

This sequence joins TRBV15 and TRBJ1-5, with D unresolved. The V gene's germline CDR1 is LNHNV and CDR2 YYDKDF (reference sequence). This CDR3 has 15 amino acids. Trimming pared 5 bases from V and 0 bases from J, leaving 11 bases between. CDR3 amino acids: CATSSGYISNQPQHF. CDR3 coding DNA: TGTGCCACCAGCTCGGGGTATATTAGCAATCAGCCCCAGCATTTT.

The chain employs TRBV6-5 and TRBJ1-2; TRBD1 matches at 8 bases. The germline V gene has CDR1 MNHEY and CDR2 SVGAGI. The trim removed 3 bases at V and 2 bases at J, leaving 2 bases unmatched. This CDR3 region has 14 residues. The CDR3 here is CASSYTGGNYGYTF. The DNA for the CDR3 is TGTGCCAGCAGTTATACAGGGGGGAACTATGGCTACACCTTC.

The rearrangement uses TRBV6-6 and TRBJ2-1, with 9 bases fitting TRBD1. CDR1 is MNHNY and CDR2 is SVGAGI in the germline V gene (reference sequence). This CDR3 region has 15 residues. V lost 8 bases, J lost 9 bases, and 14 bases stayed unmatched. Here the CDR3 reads CASASSGQGNSEQFF. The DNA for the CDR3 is TGTGCCAGCGCGAGCTCGGGACAGGGTAACTCTGAGCAGTTCTTC.

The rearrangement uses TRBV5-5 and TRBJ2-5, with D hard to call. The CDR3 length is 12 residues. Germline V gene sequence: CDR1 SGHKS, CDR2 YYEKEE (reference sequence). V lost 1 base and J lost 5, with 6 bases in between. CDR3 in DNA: TGTGCCAGCAGCTTGCCTGGGGAGACCCAGTACTTC. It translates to CASSLPGETQYF.

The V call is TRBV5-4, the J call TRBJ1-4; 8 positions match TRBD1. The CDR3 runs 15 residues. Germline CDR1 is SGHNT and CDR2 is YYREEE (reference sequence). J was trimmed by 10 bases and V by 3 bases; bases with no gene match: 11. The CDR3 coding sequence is TGTGCCAGCAGCTGGGACCCGGGACAGGTCTCAAAACTGTTTTTT. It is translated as CASSWDPGQVSKLFF.

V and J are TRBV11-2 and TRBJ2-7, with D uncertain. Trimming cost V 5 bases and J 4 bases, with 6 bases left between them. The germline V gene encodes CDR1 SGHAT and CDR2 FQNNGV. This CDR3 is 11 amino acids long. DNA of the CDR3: TGTGCCAGCAGCCGCCAATACGAGCAGTACGTC. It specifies CASSRQYEQYV.

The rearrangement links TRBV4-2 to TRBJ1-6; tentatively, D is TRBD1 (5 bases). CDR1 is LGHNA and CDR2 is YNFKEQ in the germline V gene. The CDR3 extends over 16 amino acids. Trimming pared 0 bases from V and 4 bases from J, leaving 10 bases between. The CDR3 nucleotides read TGTGCCAGCAGCCAAGATTTGAGGGGTTATAATTCACCCCTCCACTTT. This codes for CASSQDLRGYNSPLHF.

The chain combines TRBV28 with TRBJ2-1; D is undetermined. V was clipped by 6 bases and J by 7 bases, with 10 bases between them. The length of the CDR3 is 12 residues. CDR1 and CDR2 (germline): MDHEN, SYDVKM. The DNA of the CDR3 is TGTGCCAGCAGCCCCCGTCATAATGAGCAGTTCTTC. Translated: CASSPRHNEQFF.

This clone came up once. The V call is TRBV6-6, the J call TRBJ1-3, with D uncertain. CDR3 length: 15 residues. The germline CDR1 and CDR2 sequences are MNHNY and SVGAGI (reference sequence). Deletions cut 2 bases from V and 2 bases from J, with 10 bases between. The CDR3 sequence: CASSYDPGTGNTIYF. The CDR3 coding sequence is TGTGCCAGCAGTTACGACCCGGGAACTGGAAACACCATATATTTT.

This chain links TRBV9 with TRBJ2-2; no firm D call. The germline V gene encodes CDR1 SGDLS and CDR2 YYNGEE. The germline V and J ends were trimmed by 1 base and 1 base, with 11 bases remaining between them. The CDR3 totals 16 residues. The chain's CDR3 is CASSVTPYENTGELFF. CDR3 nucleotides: TGTGCCAGCAGCGTAACCCCGTATGAGAACACCGGGGAGCTGTTTTTT.

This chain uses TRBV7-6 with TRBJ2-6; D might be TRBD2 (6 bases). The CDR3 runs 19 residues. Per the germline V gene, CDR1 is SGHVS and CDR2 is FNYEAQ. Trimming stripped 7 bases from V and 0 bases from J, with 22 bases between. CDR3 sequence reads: CASTLRAGRDFSGANVLTF. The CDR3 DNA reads TGTGCCAGCACCCTTAGGGCGGGACGGGATTTCTCTGGGGCCAACGTCCTGACTTTC.

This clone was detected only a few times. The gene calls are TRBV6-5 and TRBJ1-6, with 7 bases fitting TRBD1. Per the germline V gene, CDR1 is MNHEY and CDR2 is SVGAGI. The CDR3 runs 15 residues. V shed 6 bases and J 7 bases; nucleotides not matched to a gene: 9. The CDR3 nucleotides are TGTGCCAGCAGCAGACATGGACAGGAGAATTCACCCCTCCACTTT. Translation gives CASSRHGQENSPLHF.

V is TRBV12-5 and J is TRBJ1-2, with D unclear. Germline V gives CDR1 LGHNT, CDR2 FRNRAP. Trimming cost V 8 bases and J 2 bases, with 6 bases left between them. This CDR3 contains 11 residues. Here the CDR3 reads CASLLNYGYTF. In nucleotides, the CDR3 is TGTGCTAGTCTTCTCAACTATGGCTACACCTTC.

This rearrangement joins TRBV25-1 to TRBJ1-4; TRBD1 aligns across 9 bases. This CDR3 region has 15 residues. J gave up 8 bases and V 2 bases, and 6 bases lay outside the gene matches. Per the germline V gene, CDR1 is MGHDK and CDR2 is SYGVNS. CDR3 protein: CASSEHRGRREKLFF. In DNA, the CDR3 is TGTGCCAGCAGTGAACACAGGGGGCGGCGAGAAAAACTGTTTTTT.

The CDR3 is CASRGTGESPLHF. CDR3 DNA sequence: TGTGCCAGCAGGGGGACAGGGGAATCACCCCTCCACTTT. The gene calls are TRBV7-9 and TRBJ1-6, with 10 bases that match TRBD1. Germline CDR1 reads SEHNR; CDR2 reads FQNEAQ (reference sequence). Trimming at V came to 6 bases and at J to 10 bases, leaving 3 bases not matched to a gene. This CDR3 is 13 amino acids long.